This TCR beta chain derives from a study of blood T cell repertoires in COVID-19. On this clone itself: The junction shows a germline mismatch at one end, possibly a read error.

The CDR3 is 11 residues long. Germline CDR1 and CDR2: SNHLY and FYNNEI. TCRdb's table, derived via immunoSEQ multiplex PCR, lists solely in-frame clones and lacks some. The data contain some 320,000 clones, 85% to 95% of them singletons. The J gene is TRBJ1-2, the V gene TRBV2; possible D gene TRBD1, 5 bases. This sequence was found in a woman in her twenties or thirties who had been exposed to COVID-19. The sample consisted of PBMCs or T cells enriched from blood (not recorded which). For the CDR3, the DNA is TGTGCCAGCATGGTGACAGAGCTTTGGGCCTTC. This gives the protein CASMVTELWAF.